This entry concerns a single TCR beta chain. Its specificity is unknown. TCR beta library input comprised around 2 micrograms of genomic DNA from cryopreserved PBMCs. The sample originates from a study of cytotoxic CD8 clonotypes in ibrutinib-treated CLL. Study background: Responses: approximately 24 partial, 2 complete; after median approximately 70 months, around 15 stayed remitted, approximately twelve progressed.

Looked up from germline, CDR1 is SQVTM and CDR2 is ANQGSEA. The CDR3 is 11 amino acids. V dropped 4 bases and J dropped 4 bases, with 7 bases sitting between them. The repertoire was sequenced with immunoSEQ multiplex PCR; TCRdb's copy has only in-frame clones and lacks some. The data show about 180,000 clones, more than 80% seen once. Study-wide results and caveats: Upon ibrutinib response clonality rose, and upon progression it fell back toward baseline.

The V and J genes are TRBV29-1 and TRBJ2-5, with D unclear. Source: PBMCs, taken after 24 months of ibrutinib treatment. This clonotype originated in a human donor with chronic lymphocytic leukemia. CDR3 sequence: CSVVGPETQYF. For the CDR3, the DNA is TGCAGCGTTGTTGGGCCAGAGACCCAGTACTTC.